The 26 T cell receptor beta chains reported below all come from one sample, sequenced in a study of blood T cell repertoires in COVID-19. Only in-frame clones appear in the TCRdb table, and some are missing; sequencing was by immunoSEQ multiplex PCR. This table has 360,000 or so clones, roughly nine tenths appearing once. The source material was peripheral blood. The receptors here all came from an older woman with COVID-19, enrolled during active disease.

This chain connects TRBV7-2 to TRBJ1-5, with D possibly being TRBD1 (5 bases). Trimming pared 0 bases from V and 4 bases from J, leaving 7 bases between. Germline-derived CDR1 and CDR2 are SGHTA and FQGNSA. The CDR3 runs 14 residues. This chain's CDR3 is CASSLAGGNQPQHF. CDR3 nucleotides: TGTGCCAGCAGCTTAGCCGGGGGTAATCAGCCCCAGCATTTT. The entire variable domain, with the rest obtained from reference TRBV7-2 and TRBJ1-5, is as follows: GAGVSQSPSNKVTEKGKDVELRCDPISGHTALYWYRQSLGQGLEFLIYFQGNSAPDKSGLPSDRFSAERTGGSVSTLTIQRTQQEDSAVYLCASSLAGGNQPQHFGDGTRLSIL.

The CDR3 loop reads CASSLMGNYGYTF. CDR3 DNA sequence: TGTGCCAGCAGCTTAATGGGCAACTATGGCTACACCTTC. The gene calls are TRBV7-3 and TRBJ1-2; D is unresolved. V lost 1 base and J 2 bases, leaving 5 bases between the germline ends. Germline V gene lookup returns CDR1 SGHTA and CDR2 FQGTGA. CDR3 length: 13 residues.

The count of this clone is one. V gene TRBV19 combines with J gene TRBJ2-5; D not certain. The CDR3 loop spans 15 amino acids. Trimming left V 1 base short and J 5 bases short, with 14 bases between. From germline, CDR1 is LNHDA and CDR2 SQIVND (reference sequence). This CDR3 is CASSIGAGSLETQYF. The CDR3 region has the DNA TGTGCCAGTAGTATAGGGGCAGGTAGTTTGGAGACCCAGTACTTC.

The rearrangement links TRBV7-8 to TRBJ1-1; TRBD1 aligns across 9 bases. The ends lost 4 bases at V and 0 bases at J; junction bases unmatched: 9. The germline gives CDR1 SGHVS, CDR2 FQNEAQ. The CDR3 extends over 17 amino acids. The CDR3 bases are TGTGCCAGCAGCTACGCCGGGACAGGGCGTATGAACACTGAAGCTTTCTTT. This translates into CASSYAGTGRMNTEAFF.

The chain carries TRBV3-1 (or the pseudogene TRBV3-2) and TRBJ1-4; the D gene is possibly TRBD1 (5 bases). V lost 0 bases to trimming and J lost 3 bases, with 8 bases between them. Germline CDR1 LGHDT, CDR2 YNNKEL (reference sequence). This CDR3 has 15 amino acids. The CDR3 spells CASSQEDRSNEKLFF. Here the CDR3 DNA reads TGTGCCAGCAGCCAAGAAGACAGATCTAATGAAAAACTGTTTTTT.

The V gene is TRBV6-6, the J gene TRBJ1-1; a weak D match, TRBD1 (6 bases). Germline CDR1 reads MNHNY; CDR2 reads SVGAGI (reference sequence). The CDR3 spans 14 residues. Trimming pared 2 bases from V and 3 bases from J, leaving 10 bases between. The CDR3, as DNA: TGTGCCAGCAGTTACCCAACAGGGCACACTGAAGCTTTCTTT. The encoded protein is CASSYPTGHTEAFF.

This chain links TRBV7-8 with TRBJ1-2; perhaps TRBD1 as D (5 bases). V dropped 6 bases and J dropped 8 bases, with 22 bases sitting between them. The CDR3 loop spans 15 amino acids. Germline V gives CDR1 SGHVS, CDR2 FQNEAQ. The CDR3 reads CASRGAGTPAKGYTF. DNA of the CDR3: TGTGCCAGCAGGGGAGCCGGGACTCCGGCAAAAGGCTACACCTTC.

The CDR3 here is CASSLNGLNYGYTF. The CDR3 nucleotides read TGTGCCAGCAGTTTAAACGGACTAAACTATGGCTACACCTTC. The chain is built from TRBV28 and TRBJ1-2; no clear D gene. CDR3 length: 14 amino acids. The ends were cut back, 2 bases at V and 2 bases at J, with 9 bases in the middle. CDR1 is MDHEN, CDR2 SYDVKM, per germline.

The CDR3 DNA follows: TGCGCCAGCAGCCAAGTCCCGGGGGCGCGGGAGCAGCCCCAGCATTTT. Amino acid sequence: CASSQVPGAREQPQHF. The V gene is TRBV4-1, the J gene TRBJ1-5; weak D call: TRBD1 (6 bases). The CDR3 totals 16 residues. CDR1 is MGHRA and CDR2 is YSYEKL in the germline V gene. V was trimmed by 1 base and J by 7 bases, leaving 17 bases between them.

This chain uses TRBV10-3 with TRBJ1-1, with TRBD1 as a possible D gene (6 bases). The CDR3 is 14 amino acids. CDR1 and CDR2 (germline): ENHRY, SYGVKD. V was pared by 5 bases and J by 1 base, with 11 bases between. CDR3 bases: TGTGCCATCAGTAACAGGGTGACGAACACTGAAGCTTTCTTT. Translated: CAISNRVTNTEAFF.

This chain links TRBV21-1 with TRBJ1-3. TRBV21-1 is given as a pseudogene. The CDR3 is 15 residues long. The CDR3 protein is CASSKVVDSGNTIYF. In nucleotides, the CDR3 is TGTGCCAGCAGCAAAGTAGTAGACTCTGGAAACACCATATATTTT.

In its sample, this clone was seen once. The V call is TRBV9, the J call TRBJ2-3, with 7 positions matching TRBD2. Per germline, CDR1 SGDLS and CDR2 YYNGEE. V shed 4 bases, J shed 0 bases, and the junction held 8 bases outside the gene matches. This CDR3 is 16 amino acids long. The CDR3 region is CASSPLPGGSTDTQYF. CDR3 DNA sequence: TGTGCCAGCAGCCCCCTCCCCGGGGGGAGCACAGATACGCAGTATTTT. The whole variable domain, remainder taken from reference TRBV9 and TRBJ2-3, is DSGVTQTPKHLITATGQRVTLRCSPRSGDLSVYWYQQSLDQGLQFLIQYYNGEERAKGNILERFSAQQFPDLHSELNLSSLELGDSALYFCASSPLPGGSTDTQYFGPGTRLTVL.

The CDR3 region has the DNA TGTGCCAGCTCACCGACTAGCGGGGGGGCCCATACGCAGTATTTT. Translated, it gives CASSPTSGGAHTQYF. J is TRBJ2-3 and V is TRBV18, with 14 bases aligning to TRBD2. The CDR3 is 15 residues long. Per germline, CDR1 KGHSH and CDR2 LQKENI. Losses at the gene ends were 3 bases for V and 7 bases for J; bases not matched to a gene: 3.

The chain joins TRBV12-3 or TRBV12-4 to TRBJ1-2; no clear D. There are 13 residues in the CDR3. Trimming pared 0 bases from V and 5 bases from J, leaving 7 bases between. CDR3 in amino acids: CASSLAAIYGYTF. In nucleotides, the CDR3 is TGTGCCAGCAGTTTAGCAGCCATTTATGGCTACACCTTC.

This clone was seen repeatedly, ten times or more. The chain links TRBV19 to TRBJ1-6; the D gene is possibly TRBD1 (6 bases). Trimming shortened V by 5 bases and J by 10 bases, and 15 bases separated the two germline ends. The germline CDR1 and CDR2 sequences are LNHDA and SQIVND (reference sequence). The CDR3 extends over 14 amino acids. The CDR3 nucleotides read TGTGCCAGTAGTCCCCTCGGGGGGCAATCACCCCTCCACTTT. Protein: CASSPLGGQSPLHF.

This sequence joins TRBV6-1 and TRBJ1-1; TRBD1 is a possible D gene (5 bases). The ends were cut back, 2 bases at V and 1 base at J, with 5 bases in the middle. The CDR3 totals 13 residues. Germline CDR1 MNHNS, CDR2 SASEGT. CDR3 sequence reads: CASSEQGNTEAFF. The CDR3 DNA reads as TGTGCCAGCAGTGAACAGGGGAACACTGAAGCTTTCTTT.

V and J are TRBV5-1 and TRBJ2-7, with 7 nucleotides matching TRBD1. Germline CDR1 reads SGHRS; CDR2 reads YFSETQ. After removal of 2 bases from V and 2 bases from J, the junction contained 7 bases not matched to a gene. The CDR3 is 15 residues long. The CDR3 DNA reads as TGCGCCAGCAGCTTATCGCCGGGACAGACCTACGAGCAGTACTTC. Translating it yields CASSLSPGQTYEQYF.

The chain recombines TRBV7-9 with TRBJ1-1; 8 nucleotides align to TRBD1. The CDR3 runs 17 residues. With V trimmed by 5 bases and J by 2 bases, 13 bases remained unmatched. The V gene's germline CDR1 is SEHNR and CDR2 FQNEAQ (reference sequence). The CDR3: CASSAYRDRLLNTEAFF. For the CDR3, the DNA is TGTGCCAGCAGCGCGTACCGGGACAGGCTGTTAAACACTGAAGCTTTCTTT. Variable domain in full (rest from reference TRBV7-9 and TRBJ1-1): DTGVSQNPRHKITKRGQNVTFRCDPISEHNRLYWYRQTLGQGPEFLTYFQNEAQLEKSRLLSDRFSAERPKGSFSTLEIQRTEQGDSAMYLCASSAYRDRLLNTEAFFGQGTRLTVV.

This chain links TRBV10-3 with TRBJ1-1, with D perhaps TRBD1 (6 bases). CDR3 length: 14 amino acids. Germline lookup yields CDR1 ENHRY and CDR2 SYGVKD. With 4 bases removed from V and 3 bases from J, the gap between germline ends came to 12 bases. CDR3 sequence (DNA): TGTGCCATCAGTGGGACAGCAAAAGACACTGAAGCTTTCTTT. It codes for CAISGTAKDTEAFF.

V is TRBV28 and J is TRBJ1-5; D remains ambiguous. The CDR3 totals 14 residues. Trimming removed 3 bases at V and 6 bases at J, with 12 bases between. CDR1 and CDR2 from the germline V gene are MDHEN and SYDVKM. The CDR3 loop reads CASSLRATSQPQHF. DNA for the CDR3: TGTGCCAGCAGTTTGAGGGCTACCAGTCAGCCCCAGCATTTT.

V gene TRBV10-3 combines with J gene TRBJ2-7, with D perhaps TRBD1 (6 bases). CDR3 length: 12 amino acids. Trimming pared 4 bases from V and 5 bases from J, leaving 9 bases between. Germline V gives CDR1 ENHRY, CDR2 SYGVKD. CDR3 protein: CAISGAGDEQYF. As DNA, the CDR3 is TGTGCCATCAGTGGGGCAGGGGACGAGCAGTACTTC.

This chain uses TRBV7-2 with TRBJ2-5; the match to TRBD2 covers 11 bases. CDR1 and CDR2 from the germline V gene are SGHTA and FQGNSA. Trimming took 8 bases from V and 13 from J; bases not matched to a gene: 15. The length of the CDR3 is 14 residues. The CDR3 DNA reads as TGTGCCAGCGGTTCGACTAGCGGGGTATTCCCGGGGTACTTC. Encoded protein: CASGSTSGVFPGYF. Full variable domain (missing parts from reference TRBV7-2 and TRBJ2-5): GAGVSQSPSNKVTEKGKDVELRCDPISGHTALYWYRQSLGQGLEFLIYFQGNSAPDKSGLPSDRFSAERTGGSVSTLTIQRTQQEDSAVYLCASGSTSGVFPGYFGPGTRLLVL.

CDR3 amino acids: CASSYQQGSIYGYTF. The CDR3 nucleotides are TGCGCCAGCAGCTACCAACAGGGATCGATCTATGGCTACACCTTC. V is TRBV5-1 and J is TRBJ1-2, with TRBD1 as a possible D gene (6 bases). The V gene lost 3 bases and the J gene lost 4 bases, with 16 bases spanning the gap. The length of the CDR3 is 15 residues. CDR1 is SGHRS, CDR2 YFSETQ, per germline.

The genes are TRBV6-1 and TRBJ1-4; D unresolved. V was trimmed by 4 bases and J by 4 bases, leaving 25 bases between them. Germline V gives CDR1 MNHNS, CDR2 SASEGT. The CDR3 is 19 residues long. CDR3 loop: CASSVWASLGALLNEKLFF. The CDR3 region has the DNA TGTGCCAGCAGTGTTTGGGCGTCCCTTGGCGCCCTTCTTAATGAAAAACTGTTTTTT.

The rearrangement joins TRBV9 to TRBJ2-3; 11 bases match TRBD2. Germline CDR1 and CDR2: SGDLS and YYNGEE. This CDR3 has 17 amino acids. V shed 4 bases and J 2 bases; nucleotides not matched to a gene: 9. The CDR3 reads CASSRSGGASNTDTQYF. CDR3 sequence (DNA): TGTGCCAGCAGCCGTAGCGGGGGGGCCTCAAACACAGATACGCAGTATTTT.

This clone occurred once. The V and J genes are TRBV12-5 and TRBJ2-2; TRBD1 is a possible D gene (6 bases). Trimming removed 6 bases from V and 5 bases from J, with 13 bases in between. This CDR3 has 14 residues. Per germline, CDR1 LGHNT and CDR2 FRNRAP. The CDR3 DNA reads as TGTGCTAGTGGCCCTACTGGACAGACCGGGGAGCTGTTTTTT. Translated, it gives CASGPTGQTGELFF.